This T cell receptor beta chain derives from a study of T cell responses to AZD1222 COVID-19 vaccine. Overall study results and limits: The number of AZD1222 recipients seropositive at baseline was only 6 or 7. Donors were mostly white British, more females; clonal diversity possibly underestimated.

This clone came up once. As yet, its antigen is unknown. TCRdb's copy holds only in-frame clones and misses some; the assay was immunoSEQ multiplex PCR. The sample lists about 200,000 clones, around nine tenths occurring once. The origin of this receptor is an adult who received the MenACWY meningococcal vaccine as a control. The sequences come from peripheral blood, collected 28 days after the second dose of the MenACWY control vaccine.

Written as DNA, the CDR3 is TGTGCCACCAGCAGAGGGGCCCCCTATAATTCACCCCTCCACTTT. As protein: CATSRGAPYNSPLHF. J is TRBJ1-6 and V is TRBV15; D unclear. Trimming stripped 1 base from V and 2 bases from J, with 6 bases between. The CDR3 is made up of 15 amino acids. Germline CDR1 reads LNHNV; CDR2 reads YYDKDF (reference sequence).